One sample yielded the 19 T cell receptor beta chains listed below, sequenced in a study of blood T cells in healthy people across ages. A sample-barcoded 5' primer and a J-beta primer mix were used in a second PCR of roughly 7 to 11 cycles. A single record per CDR3 protein comes from TCRdb applying MiXCR to the 5' RACE reads. The table shows a few hundred thousand distinct CDR3 sequences, with 25% to 30% occurring only once. Sequencing input: blood. The receptors derive from an older woman in good health.

This clonotype was seen only a few times. This rearrangement joins TRBV4-1 to TRBJ1-2; perhaps TRBD1 as D (6 bases). CDR1 is MGHRA, CDR2 YSYEKL, per germline. Deletions cut 2 bases from V and 7 bases from J, with 17 bases between. There are 15 residues in the CDR3. CDR3 nucleotides: TGCGCCAGCAGCCAAACAGGGACCGAGGAGCGTGGCTACACCTTC. Translating gives CASSQTGTEERGYTF.

The chain joins TRBV21-1 to TRBJ1-2; the table's D gene call, TRBD1, was not cross checked with the DNA. TRBV21-1 is recorded as a pseudogene. The CDR3 sequence is 13 residues long. For the CDR3, the DNA is TGTGCCAGCAGAGTTTGCCGGGATTACGGCTACACCTTC. Its protein is CASRVCRDYGYTF.

This rearrangement joins TRBV29-1 to TRBJ2-7; 7 bases align to TRBD2. Germline V CDR1 and CDR2: SQVTM, ANQGSEA. V dropped 2 bases and J dropped 2; count of bases not matched to a gene: 12. This CDR3 has 16 residues. CDR3 sequence reads: CSVERLAEKFTYEQYF. The DNA for the CDR3 is TGCAGCGTTGAACGGCTAGCGGAAAAATTTACCTACGAGCAGTACTTC.

This chain uses TRBV6-6 with TRBJ1-2; 7 positions agree with TRBD1. The CDR3 has 14 residues. The V segment lost 2 bases and the J segment 6 bases; nucleotides outside the gene matches: 6. Germline V lookup: CDR1 MNHNY, CDR2 SVGAGI (reference sequence). CDR3 residues: CASSYRGGLDGYTF. For the CDR3, the DNA is TGTGCCAGCAGTTACCGAGGGGGCTTGGATGGCTACACCTTC.

This clonotype was observed a handful of times. V usage is TRBV20-1 and J usage is TRBJ2-4; D uncertain. This CDR3 spans 16 amino acids. Germline CDR1 reads DFQATT; CDR2 reads SNEGSKA (reference sequence). With 6 bases removed from V and 0 bases from J, the gap between germline ends came to 18 bases. The CDR3 DNA reads as TGCAGTGCCATACCTAGAGTGGTCTTAGCCAAAAACATTCAGTACTTC. Protein product: CSAIPRVVLAKNIQYF.

There are a few counts of this clonotype. The chain employs TRBV27 and TRBJ2-5; 8 bases agree with TRBD1. Germline trimming cut 7 bases from V and 3 bases from J; bases unmatched to any gene: 10. Germline V gives CDR1 MNHEY, CDR2 SMNVEV (reference sequence). The CDR3 length is 15 residues. CDR3 nucleotide sequence: TGTGCCAGCACCAGGGGGCGGGGATATAAAGAGACCCAGTACTTC. It translates to CASTRGRGYKETQYF.

This clonotype occurred once. The chain links TRBV5-4 to TRBJ2-3, with D perhaps matching TRBD1 or TRBD2 (6 bases each). CDR1 SGHNT and CDR2 YYREEE come from the germline V gene (reference sequence). The CDR3 has 14 amino acids. V was cut by 4 bases and J by 4 bases, with 13 bases left in between. The CDR3 protein is CASSPKGGSDTQYF. CDR3 nucleotides: TGTGCCAGCAGCCCAAAGGGGGGTTCAGATACGCAGTATTTT. The variable domain in full, completed from reference TRBV5-4 and TRBJ2-3, reads ETGVTQSPTHLIKTRGQQVTLRCSSQSGHNTVSWYQQALGQGPQFIFQYYREEENGRGNFPPRFSGLQFPNYSSELNVNALELDDSALYLCASSPKGGSDTQYFGPGTRLTVL.

The genes are TRBV28 and TRBJ2-5, with TRBD2 as a possible D gene (5 bases). Germline CDR1 is MDHEN and CDR2 is SYDVKM. V shed 6 bases and J shed 5 bases, with 16 bases lying between them. This CDR3 is built from 14 residues. This CDR3 reads CASSSGVKRETQYF. The CDR3 DNA is TGTGCCAGCAGCTCCGGGGTTAAACGGGAGACCCAGTACTTC.

This clonotype came up many times. The V call is TRBV20-1, the J call TRBJ2-1; the D is unclear. The germline V gene encodes CDR1 DFQATT and CDR2 SNEGSKA (reference sequence). The CDR3 has 16 amino acids. The V and J ends lost 3 bases and 0 bases respectively, with 15 bases between them. Here the CDR3 DNA reads TGCAGTGCTAGCCGGCCCGGAGTGAGCTCCTACAATGAGCAGTTCTTC. It specifies CSASRPGVSSYNEQFF.

V and J are TRBV27 and TRBJ2-3; D remains ambiguous. V shed 5 bases and J shed 15 bases, with 30 bases lying between them. Germline values: CDR1 MNHEY, CDR2 SMNVEV (reference sequence). This CDR3 is built from 16 residues. In DNA form, the CDR3 reads TGTGCCAGCAGTCCCCAAGCAGCCAATGACTCAGATACGCGTTATTTT. Its translation is CASSPQAANDSDTRYF.

J is TRBJ1-2 and V is TRBV10-3, with D perhaps TRBD1 (5 bases). The CDR3 is made up of 16 amino acids. Germline CDR1 ENHRY, CDR2 SYGVKD. V lost 0 bases and J lost 3, with 14 bases in between. CDR3 in DNA: TGTGCCATCAGTGAGTCGGGTATTTTGGGGGACTATGGCTACACCTTC. It encodes CAISESGILGDYGYTF.

DNA of the CDR3: TGCGCCACCCGGGACTACCTCCACGAGCAGTACTTC. Protein: CATRDYLHEQYF. The chain has TRBV10-2 and TRBJ2-5; 7 bases map to TRBD2. The end of the DNA is better explained by TRBJ2-7, so the J call may be wrong. This CDR3 comprises 12 residues. Per germline, CDR1 WSHSY and CDR2 SAAADI.

The rearrangement joins TRBV12-3 or TRBV12-4 to TRBJ2-7; TRBD1 aligns across 8 bases. V dropped 4 bases and J dropped 0; count of bases not matched to a gene: 5. The CDR3 runs to 15 residues. The CDR3 DNA follows: TGTGCCAGCAGTTCCCGGGACAGGTCCTCCTACGAGCAGTACTTC. Translating gives CASSSRDRSSYEQYF.

CDR3 sequence reads: CASSQEHVQANSPLHF. CDR3 DNA: TGTGCCAGCAGCCAAGAGCACGTACAGGCTAATTCACCCCTCCACTTT. The genes are TRBV3-1 and TRBJ1-6, with D maybe TRBD1 (5 bases). The CDR3 spans 16 residues. The germline V gene encodes CDR1 LGHDT and CDR2 YNNKEL (reference sequence). The germline V and J ends were trimmed by 0 bases and 6 bases, with 12 bases remaining between them.

The chain has TRBV5-6 and TRBJ2-5; D may be TRBD1 (5 bases). The DNA end lines up better with TRBJ2-7; the J call may be wrong. CDR1 is SGHDT, CDR2 YYEEEE, per germline. This CDR3 is 14 amino acids long. Written as DNA, the CDR3 is TGTGCCAGCAGCTTGTGGGGCAGGCCCCACGAGCAGTACTTC. Translation gives CASSLWGRPHEQYF.

This clonotype was picked up many times. V usage is TRBV4-1 and J usage is TRBJ2-1; no clear D. Trimming left V 10 bases short and J 5 bases short, with 15 bases between. The CDR3 spans 13 residues. Germline values: CDR1 MGHRA, CDR2 YSYEKL. This CDR3 is CATSNGRNNEQFF. CDR3 nucleotides: TGCGCCACCTCCAACGGACGGAACAATGAGCAGTTCTTC.

The J gene is TRBJ2-1, the V gene TRBV29-1, with D tentatively TRBD2 (6 bases). V was pared by 5 bases and J by 0 bases, with 11 bases between. The CDR3 is 14 residues long. CDR1 and CDR2 (germline): SQVTM, ANQGSEA. CDR3 DNA: TGCAGCGTTTCGGGGGAGAGCTCCTACAATGAGCAGTTCTTC. This sequence encodes CSVSGESSYNEQFF.

There are a few counts of this clonotype. This chain joins TRBV14 and TRBJ1-3, with no clear D. V was pared by 2 bases and J by 2 bases, with 13 bases between. The CDR3 loop spans 16 amino acids. CDR1 is SGHDN and CDR2 is FVKESK in the germline V gene. Here the CDR3 reads CASSQRRRPTGNTIYF. The CDR3 DNA follows: TGTGCCAGCAGCCAAAGAAGACGACCGACTGGAAACACCATATATTTT.

This chain joins TRBV28 and TRBJ2-7, with unresolved D. Trimming pared 2 bases from V and 4 bases from J, leaving 6 bases between. This CDR3 region has 12 residues. Germline V gene sequence: CDR1 MDHEN, CDR2 SYDVKM. Written as DNA, the CDR3 is TGTGCCAGCAGTTTACTGCAATACGAGCAGTACTTC. This codes for CASSLLQYEQYF.